A single T cell receptor beta chain is shown here with its context. Losses at the gene ends were 5 bases for V and 2 bases for J; bases not matched to a gene: 6. Germline loops: CDR1 SGHTA, CDR2 FQGNSA. The CDR3 has 15 residues. The data are from a study of blood T cell repertoires in COVID-19. This table comes from immunoSEQ multiplex PCR, and its TCRdb copy is limited to in-frame clones, with some not included. The sample includes 160,000 or so clones, about 85% seen only once; the top ten take roughly 8%. The origin of this receptor is a woman between 50 and 59 years old who had recovered from COVID-19. This chain connects TRBV7-2 to TRBJ1-2; 9 nucleotides match TRBD1. The sample comprised PBMCs or T cells enriched from blood (not recorded which). The CDR3 bases are TGTGCCAGCAGCCACCGGGACAGGGTGAACTATGGCTACACCTTC. This translates into CASSHRDRVNYGYTF.